These T cell receptor beta chains were read from a single sample in a study of regulatory T cells in long-lasting Graves disease. TCRdb re-called the multiplex PCR reads through MiXCR, storing one row per CDR3 protein. The repertoire holds about 530,000 distinct CDR3 sequences, 16% seen once, with roughly 25% in the top ten. In addition, the sample was reused for a study of T cells in Graves' hyperthyroidism and ophthalmopathy.

The starting material was peripheral blood mononuclear cells (PBMCs), obtained at new diagnosis, from a patient treated with antithyroid drugs. The receptors shown here come from a woman aged 35-65 years with Graves disease. Both conserved end residues are part of each CDR3. D genes are given only for firm matches. The size entry is marked missing in some rows and otherwise reads once, few, many or a size class.

clone_size	j_call	d_call	v_call	cdr3_length	cdr3_aa	cdr3_nt
few	TRBJ2-3	.	TRBV11-1	17	CASSPGRLGFSTDTQYF	TGTGCCAGCAGCCCAGGGCGGCTCGGGTTTAGCACAGATACGCAGTATTTT
few	TRBJ2-2	.	TRBV6-1	15	CASNSGRGYTGELFF	TGTGCCAGCAACTCAGGGCGGGGCTATACCGGGGAGCTGTTTTTT
many	TRBJ1-2	.	TRBV18	14	CASSPGRSYYGYTF	TGTGCCAGCTCACCAGGCAGATCCTACTATGGCTACACCTTC
many	TRBJ1-1	TRBD1	TRBV5-5	15	CASSFTGTENTEAFF	TGTGCCAGCAGCTTTACGGGGACAGAGAACACTGAAGCTTTCTTT
many	TRBJ1-3	.	TRBV30	14	CAWLQGRSRNTIYF	TGTGCCTGGCTACAGGGTCGATCAAGGAACACCATATATTTT
many	TRBJ1-3	.	TRBV12-3/TRBV12-4	15	CASSLSGGQGNTIYF	TGTGCCAGCAGTTTAAGTGGGGGGCAAGGAAACACCATATATTTT
many	TRBJ2-5	.	TRBV7-9	10	CATEWETQYF	TGTGCGACGGAGTGGGAGACCCAGTACTTC
few	TRBJ2-1	TRBD1	TRBV4-2	14	CASSQLHGQGAKRF	TGTGCCAGCAGCCAACTACACGGACAGGGGGCGAAGAGGTTC
many	TRBJ2-1	.	TRBV20-1	15	CSARGDTYSYNEQFF	TGCAGTGCTAGAGGGGACACTTACTCCTACAATGAGCAGTTCTTC
few	TRBJ2-7	.	TRBV7-6	15	CASTLGQGSSYEQYF	TGTGCCAGCACTCTGGGGCAGGGGAGCTCCTACGAGCAGTACTTC
many	TRBJ1-1	.	TRBV3-1	11	CASSHNTEAFF	TGTGCCAGCAGCCACAATACTGAAGCTTTCTTT
few	TRBJ2-1	TRBD2	TRBV6-2/TRBV6-3	15	CASRGPGTTYNEQFF	TGTGCCAGCAGAGGACCCGGGACTACATACAATGAGCAGTTCTTC
.	TRBJ2-1	.	TRBV27	18	CASSPKGTSYGVYNEQFF	TGTGCCAGCAGTCCCAAGGGGACATCTTATGGGGTCTACAATGAGCAGTTCTTC
few	TRBJ2-7	.	TRBV3-1	14	CASSQMTSSYEQYF	TGTGCCAGCAGCCAAATGACCTCGTCCTACGAGCAGTACTTC
many	TRBJ2-7	TRBD1	TRBV11-2	15	CASSFVPGTAYEQYF	TGTGCCAGCAGCTTCGTTCCTGGGACAGCCTACGAGCAGTACTTC
.	TRBJ2-4	.	TRBV13	16	CASSLGQALAKNIQYF	TGTGCCAGCAGCTTAGGCCAGGCGCTAGCCAAAAACATTCAGTACTTC
few	TRBJ1-6	TRBD1	TRBV6-1	14	CASTRDRVYSPLHF	TGTGCCAGCACCCGGGACAGGGTTTATTCACCCCTCCACTTT
.	TRBJ1-2	.	TRBV19	17	CASTPWGVQRVSGGYTF	TGTGCCAGTACCCCATGGGGGGTTCAGAGAGTATCCGGCGGCTACACCTTC
.	TRBJ1-4	.	TRBV18	9	CASSRKLFF	TGTGCCAGCTCAAGAAAACTGTTTTTT
many	TRBJ1-2	.	TRBV12-3/TRBV12-4	12	CASRPRGYGYTF	TGTGCCAGCAGGCCTAGAGGTTATGGCTACACCTTC
many	TRBJ1-2	TRBD1	TRBV6-1	15	CASSDAGTGVYGYTF	TGTGCCAGCAGTGACGCCGGGACAGGGGTTTATGGCTACACCTTC
many	TRBJ2-7	.	TRBV3-1	15	CASSPSGQDDLEQYF	TGTGCCAGCAGCCCCTCGGGCCAGGACGACTTGGAGCAGTACTTC